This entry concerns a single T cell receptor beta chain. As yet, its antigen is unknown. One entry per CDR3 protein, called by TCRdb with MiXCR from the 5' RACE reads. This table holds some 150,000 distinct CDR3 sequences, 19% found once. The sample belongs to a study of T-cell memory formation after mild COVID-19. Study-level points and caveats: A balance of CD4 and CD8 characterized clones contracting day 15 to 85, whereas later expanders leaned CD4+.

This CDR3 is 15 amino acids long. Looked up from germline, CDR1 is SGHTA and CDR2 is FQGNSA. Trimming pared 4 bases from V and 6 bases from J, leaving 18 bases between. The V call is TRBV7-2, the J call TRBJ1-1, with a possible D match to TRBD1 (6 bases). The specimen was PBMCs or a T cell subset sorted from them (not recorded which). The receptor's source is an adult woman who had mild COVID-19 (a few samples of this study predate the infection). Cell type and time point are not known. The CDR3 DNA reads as TGTGCCAGCAGCTCCACACAGGGCGTTAGTGCTGAAGCTTTCTTT. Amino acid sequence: CASSSTQGVSAEAFF.